This T cell receptor beta chain was sequenced during a study of cytomegalovirus exposure and HLA in healthy donors. The study ran its PCR with 60 Vbeta and 13 Jbeta primers. Here immunoSEQ multiplex PCR was the method, and the copy in TCRdb shows in-frame clones only, minus some. The sample carries roughly 90,000 clones, roughly four fifths recorded once. The CDR3 runs 14 residues. Germline CDR1 GTSNPN, CDR2 SVGIG (reference sequence). The V end was cut by 5 bases, the J end by 2 bases, with 15 bases between. Findings and limits, study-wide: Accurate prediction of most subjects' HLA-A and HLA-B alleles from TCR beta sequences was reported.

Worth noting for this clone: Its antigen is not identified.

The gene calls are TRBV30 and TRBJ1-2; the D gene is possibly TRBD1 (5 bases). This TCR was sampled from a man aged 25 to 45 in good health and CMV-seropositive. Sequenced input: PBMCs. The CDR3 nucleotides read TGTGCCTGGGCCCCCCAGGGATCGAACTATGGCTACACCTTC. This translates into CAWAPQGSNYGYTF.